The sequence of this TCR beta chain was determined in a study of blood T cell repertoires in COVID-19. At the level of the study: T cells, B-cell-depleted T cells, or PBMCs provided the cDNA or gDNA that served as material.

Everyone who took part was roughly 18 to 90 years old, and they came from about two dozen US areas. Per the authors' pipeline: Amplified reference gene primers provided the basis for estimating nucleated cell counts. Profiled with immunoSEQ multiplex PCR; TCRdb holds only in-frame clones, not every one. The D gene and trimming were derived from the DNA, and the V and J assignments and clone size from that table. Of about 270,000 clones in the sample, 85% to 90% are singletons; the top ten hold about 4%. V dropped 6 bases and J dropped 7; count of bases not matched to a gene: 9. CDR3 size: 15 residues. The germline gives CDR1 MDHEN, CDR2 SYDVKM.

The specimen sequenced was PBMCs or T cells enriched from blood (not recorded which). The chain has TRBV28 and TRBJ1-4; 9 bases align to TRBD1. This receptor was identified in a woman in her thirties with acute COVID-19. CDR3 protein: CASSQLQGAGEKLFF. In DNA form, the CDR3 reads TGTGCCAGCAGCCAATTACAGGGGGCAGGTGAAAAACTGTTTTTT.